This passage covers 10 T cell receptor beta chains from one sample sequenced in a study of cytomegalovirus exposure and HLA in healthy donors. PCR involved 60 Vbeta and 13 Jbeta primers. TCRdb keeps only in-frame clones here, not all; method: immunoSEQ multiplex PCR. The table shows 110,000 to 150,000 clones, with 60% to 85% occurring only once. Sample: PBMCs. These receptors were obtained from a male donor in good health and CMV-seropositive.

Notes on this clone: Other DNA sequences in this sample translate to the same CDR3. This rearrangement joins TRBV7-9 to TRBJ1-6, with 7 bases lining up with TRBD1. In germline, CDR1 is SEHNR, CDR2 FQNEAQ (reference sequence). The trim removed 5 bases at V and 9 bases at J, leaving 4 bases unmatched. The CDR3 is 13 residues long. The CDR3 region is CASSRDSGSPLHF. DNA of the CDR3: TGTGCCAGCAGCCGGGACAGCGGTTCACCCCTCCACTTT.

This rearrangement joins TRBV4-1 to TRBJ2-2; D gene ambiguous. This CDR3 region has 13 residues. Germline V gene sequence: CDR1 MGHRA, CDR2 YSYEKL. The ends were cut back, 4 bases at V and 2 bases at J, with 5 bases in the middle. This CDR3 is CASSLTNTGELFF. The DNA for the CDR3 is TGCGCCAGCAGCCTCACAAACACCGGGGAGCTGTTTTTT.

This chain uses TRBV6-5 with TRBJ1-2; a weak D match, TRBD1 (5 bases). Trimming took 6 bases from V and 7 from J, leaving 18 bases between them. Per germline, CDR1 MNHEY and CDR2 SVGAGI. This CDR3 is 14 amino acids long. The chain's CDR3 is CASRRQGFSSGYTF. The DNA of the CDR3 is TGTGCCAGCAGAAGGCAGGGATTTTCTAGTGGCTACACCTTC.

The CDR3 loop reads CAWGLEPSEQYF. The DNA for the CDR3 is TGTGCCTGGGGACTAGAACCATCCGAGCAGTACTTC. The chain combines TRBV30 with TRBJ2-7; 7 bases are shared with TRBD2. The ends lost 5 bases at V and 6 bases at J; junction bases unmatched: 7. Germline CDR1 reads GTSNPN; CDR2 reads SVGIG (reference sequence). The CDR3 runs to 12 residues.

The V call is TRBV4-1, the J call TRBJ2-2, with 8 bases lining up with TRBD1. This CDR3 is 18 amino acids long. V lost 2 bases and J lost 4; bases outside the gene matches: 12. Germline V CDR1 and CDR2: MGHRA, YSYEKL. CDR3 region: CASSQLMRQGPPTGELFF. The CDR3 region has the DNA TGCGCCAGCAGCCAACTAATGAGACAGGGGCCCCCCACCGGGGAGCTGTTTTTT.

As DNA, the CDR3 is TGTGCCAGCAGCTCCACCGGGACAGCCTACGAGCAGTACTTC. Translated, it gives CASSSTGTAYEQYF. V gene TRBV7-9 combines with J gene TRBJ2-7, with TRBD1 matching over 7 bases. CDR3 length equals 14 residues. Unmatched junction bases numbered 5, after V lost 4 bases and J lost 2 bases. The germline V gene encodes CDR1 SEHNR and CDR2 FQNEAQ (reference sequence).

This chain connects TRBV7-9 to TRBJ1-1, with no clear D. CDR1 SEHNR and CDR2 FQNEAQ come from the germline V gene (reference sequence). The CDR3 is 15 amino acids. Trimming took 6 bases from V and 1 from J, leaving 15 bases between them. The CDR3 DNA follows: TGTGCCAGCAGTTTTACTGGGAGGGCGAACACTGAAGCTTTCTTT. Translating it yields CASSFTGRANTEAFF.

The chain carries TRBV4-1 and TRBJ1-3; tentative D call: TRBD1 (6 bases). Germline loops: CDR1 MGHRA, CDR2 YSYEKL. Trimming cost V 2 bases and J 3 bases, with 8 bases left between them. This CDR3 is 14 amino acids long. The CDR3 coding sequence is TGCGCCAGCAGCCAACGGACAGTTGGAAACACCATATATTTT. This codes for CASSQRTVGNTIYF.

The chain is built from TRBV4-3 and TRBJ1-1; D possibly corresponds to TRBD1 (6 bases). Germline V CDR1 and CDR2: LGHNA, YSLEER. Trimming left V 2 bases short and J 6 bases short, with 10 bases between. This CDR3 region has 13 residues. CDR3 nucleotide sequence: TGCGCCAGCAGCCAACACAGGGCGTCTGAAGCTTTCTTT. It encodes CASSQHRASEAFF.

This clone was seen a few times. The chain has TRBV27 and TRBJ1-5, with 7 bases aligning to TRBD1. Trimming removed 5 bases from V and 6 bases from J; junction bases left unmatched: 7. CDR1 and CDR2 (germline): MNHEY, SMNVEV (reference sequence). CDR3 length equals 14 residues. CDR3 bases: TGTGCCAGCAGTCCCGGGACAGTAAGTCAGCCCCAGCATTTT. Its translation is CASSPGTVSQPQHF.